This T cell receptor (beta chain) derives from a study of cytomegalovirus exposure and HLA in healthy donors. Study context: Early release data held some 79 million unique TCRs from HLA-typed donors. When 350 to 500 donors were genotyped, roughly 78% of them were found to fall in the Caucasian-associated ancestry cluster.

13 Jbeta primers and 60 Vbeta primers were used for the PCR. Produced via immunoSEQ multiplex PCR; TCRdb's table is partial and in-frame only. The sample shows some 140,000 clones, roughly 70% of them seen only once. Study-level findings and limits: Later analysis showed TCR association rates varying by HLA locus, highest for DRB1 and lowest for HLA-C. Most CMV-associated TCR beta chains were later found to appear HLA-restricted.

To note about this clone: Its antigen is not known.

CDR1 LGHNT and CDR2 FRNRAP come from the germline V gene. Unmatched junction bases numbered 7, after V lost 3 bases and J lost 6 bases. This CDR3 has 15 amino acids. This clonotype was sampled from a man younger than 45 in good health and CMV-seronegative. The rearrangement joins TRBV12-5 to TRBJ2-2; 7 nucleotides line up with TRBD2. Specimen: PBMCs. This chain's CDR3 is CASGFWRELSGELFF. CDR3 nucleotides: TGTGCTAGTGGTTTTTGGCGGGAGTTGTCCGGGGAGCTGTTTTTT.